The sequence of this T cell receptor beta chain was determined in a study of blood T cell repertoires in COVID-19. The data were produced by immunoSEQ multiplex PCR, yet TCRdb's version contains in-frame clones alone and is incomplete. This table has about 130,000 clones, 75% to 90% appearing once. The length of the CDR3 is 14 residues. CDR1 is MDHEN and CDR2 is SYDVKM in the germline V gene. The V gene end was trimmed by 5 bases and the J gene end by 9 bases; junction bases not matched to a gene: 7. Material for sequencing was PBMCs or T cells enriched from blood (not recorded which). The rearrangement joins TRBV28 to TRBJ1-6; TRBD1 aligns across 7 bases. The receptor was derived from a man aged 50-59 years who had recovered from COVID-19. The CDR3 here is CASSQGQEGSPLHF. DNA of the CDR3: TGTGCCAGCAGTCAAGGACAGGAGGGTTCACCCCTCCACTTT.